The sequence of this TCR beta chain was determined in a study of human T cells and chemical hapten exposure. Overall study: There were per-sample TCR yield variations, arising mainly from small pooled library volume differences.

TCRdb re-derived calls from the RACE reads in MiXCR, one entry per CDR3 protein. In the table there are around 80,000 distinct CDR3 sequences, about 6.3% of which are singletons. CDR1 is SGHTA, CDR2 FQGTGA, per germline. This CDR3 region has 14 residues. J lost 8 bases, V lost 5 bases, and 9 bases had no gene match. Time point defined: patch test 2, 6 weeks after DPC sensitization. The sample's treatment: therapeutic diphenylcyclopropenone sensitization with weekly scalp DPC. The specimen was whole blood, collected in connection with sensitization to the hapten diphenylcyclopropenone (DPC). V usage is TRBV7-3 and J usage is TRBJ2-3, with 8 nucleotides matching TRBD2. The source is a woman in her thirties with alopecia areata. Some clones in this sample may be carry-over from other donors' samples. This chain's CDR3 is CASSPPGGAGTQYF. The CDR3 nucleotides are TGTGCCAGCAGCCCTCCCGGGGGGGCTGGTACGCAGTATTTT.